One sample yielded the 8 T cell receptor beta chains listed below, sequenced in a study of CD8 T cells in ankylosing spondylitis. TCRdb processed the 5' RACE reads anew with MiXCR; each CDR3 protein has one entry. The sample shows about 250,000 distinct CDR3 sequences, roughly 32% of them seen only once. Sequencing input: blood, either unsorted or a sorted T cell fraction (not recorded which). These receptors all come from a male donor with ankylosing spondylitis or in good health (not recorded which).

This chain joins TRBV29-1 and TRBJ1-1; D uncertain. V lost 1 base and J lost 9, with 15 bases in between. The CDR3 length is 13 residues. Germline CDR1 is SQVTM and CDR2 is ANQGSEA. CDR3 DNA sequence: TGCAGCGTTGAAGTTCGGCTCCAGGCACAAGCTTTCTTT. It yields the protein CSVEVRLQAQAFF.

The V call is TRBV20-1, the J call TRBJ2-3, with 13 bases that match TRBD2. The CDR3 covers 16 residues. V was clipped by 3 bases and J by 6 bases; unmatched bases: 9. Germline lookup yields CDR1 DFQATT and CDR2 SNEGSKA (reference sequence). The CDR3 DNA follows: TGCAGTGCTAGGCCAATACTAGCGGGGGGGCCCGATACGCAGTATTTT. Its protein product is CSARPILAGGPDTQYF.

DNA for the CDR3: TGTGCCAGCAGTCCCCAGACAGGACGATACTATGGCTACACCTTC. This translates into CASSPQTGRYYGYTF. V and J are TRBV27 and TRBJ1-2; tentatively, D is TRBD1 (6 bases). V lost 5 bases and J lost 3, with 16 bases in between. The CDR3 spans 15 residues. Germline V lookup: CDR1 MNHEY, CDR2 SMNVEV (reference sequence).

This clonotype was counted a few times. The chain's CDR3 is CASSPELAKNIQYF. In DNA, the CDR3 is TGCGCCAGCAGCCCGGAACTAGCCAAAAACATTCAGTACTTC. The rearrangement uses TRBV4-1 and TRBJ2-4; D is undetermined. The V end lost 4 bases, the J end lost 0 bases, and 7 bases lay between the germline ends. The CDR3 length is 14 residues. CDR1 and CDR2 (germline): MGHRA, YSYEKL.

CDR3 in amino acids: CSFGGLAFGLGNEQFF. As DNA, the CDR3 is TGCAGTTTTGGGGGTCTAGCGTTCGGGTTAGGCAATGAGCAGTTCTTC. V gene TRBV20-1 combines with J gene TRBJ2-1; D may be TRBD2 (6 bases). CDR3 size: 16 residues. Germline CDR1 DFQATT, CDR2 SNEGSKA (reference sequence). Trimming cost V 8 bases and J 6 bases, with 26 bases left between them.

The sample holds a few counts of this clonotype. This sequence joins TRBV27 and TRBJ2-5; 9 nucleotides match TRBD2. The germline gives CDR1 MNHEY, CDR2 SMNVEV (reference sequence). CDR3 length: 14 amino acids. The V and J ends lost 6 bases and 1 base, in that order; junction bases with no gene match: 3. CDR3 DNA: TGTGCCAGCAGATCGGGACTAGCCCAAGAGACCCAGTACTTC. This gives the protein CASRSGLAQETQYF.

The chain links TRBV12-3 or TRBV12-4 to TRBJ1-5, with 9 nucleotides matching TRBD1. This CDR3 is 15 amino acids long. The J segment lost 6 bases and the V segment lost 5 bases, leaving 8 bases of the junction unmatched. The CDR3 DNA sequence: TGTGCCAGCAGTCCAGGGACAGGGAATCGTCAGCCCCAGCATTTT. It codes for CASSPGTGNRQPQHF.

V is TRBV29-1 and J is TRBJ2-3, with D perhaps given as TRBD1 or TRBD2 (7 bases each). V dropped 7 bases and J dropped 1 base, with 18 bases sitting between them. This CDR3 is 15 amino acids long. The germline gives CDR1 SQVTM, CDR2 ANQGSEA. Here the CDR3 reads CSAQGGPTGTDTQYF. As DNA, the CDR3 is TGCAGCGCCCAGGGGGGGCCGACGGGCACAGATACGCAGTATTTT.